A selection of T cell receptor beta chains follows, all from one sample in a study of blood T cells in healthy people across ages. TCRdb processed the 5' RACE reads anew with MiXCR; each CDR3 protein has one entry. The table includes 1 million or so distinct CDR3 sequences, under 45% detected once. Sequencing was done on a sample of blood. Receptors were obtained from a woman in her fifties or sixties in good health. CDR3s include the opening cysteine and the closing phenylalanine or tryptophan. Fields, in order: CDR3 protein, J gene, V gene, clone size. The size entry is marked missing in some rows and otherwise reads once, few, many or a size class.

CDR3 protein: CSARRLSSNEQFF
J gene: TRBJ2-1
V gene: TRBV20-1
clone size: -

CDR3 protein: CAGSYGEGGSTEAFF
J gene: TRBJ1-1
V gene: TRBV6-6
clone size: -

CDR3 protein: CASSQRVAGETHNEQFF
J gene: TRBJ2-1
V gene: TRBV4-1
clone size: -

CDR3 protein: CASSSRALSSYNEQFF
J gene: TRBJ2-1
V gene: TRBV5-1
clone size: -

CDR3 protein: CASSFKGFYEQYF
J gene: TRBJ2-7
V gene: TRBV11-2
clone size: -

CDR3 protein: CASSASGIYEQYF
J gene: TRBJ2-7
V gene: TRBV10-2
clone size: few

CDR3 protein: CASSFTSGIETQYF
J gene: TRBJ2-5
V gene: TRBV6-6
clone size: few

CDR3 protein: CASSPGLAESSYNEQFF
J gene: TRBJ2-1
V gene: TRBV5-1
clone size: -

CDR3 protein: CASSSGLAGGPATDTQYF
J gene: TRBJ2-3
V gene: TRBV7-9
clone size: few

CDR3 protein: CASSLGLAGFEQYF
J gene: TRBJ2-7
V gene: TRBV3-1
clone size: -

CDR3 protein: CASSLTRTTGELFF
J gene: TRBJ2-2
V gene: TRBV7-3
clone size: -

CDR3 protein: CASSPRGLAGASNEQFF
J gene: TRBJ2-1
V gene: TRBV12-3/TRBV12-4
clone size: -

CDR3 protein: CAWRKTAAKNIQYF
J gene: TRBJ2-4
V gene: TRBV30
clone size: -

CDR3 protein: CASSAATGGHTEAFF
J gene: TRBJ1-1
V gene: TRBV9
clone size: -

CDR3 protein: CASSLTPSVFF
J gene: TRBJ1-1
V gene: TRBV4-2
clone size: few

CDR3 protein: CSARDVSGRTYEQYF
J gene: TRBJ2-7
V gene: TRBV20-1
clone size: -

CDR3 protein: CARLPRGLGYEQYF
J gene: TRBJ2-7
V gene: TRBV5-1
clone size: few

CDR3 protein: CASSYQEGRQETQYF
J gene: TRBJ2-5
V gene: TRBV6-2/TRBV6-3
clone size: -

CDR3 protein: CASSFLGGTEAFF
J gene: TRBJ1-1
V gene: TRBV27
clone size: -

CDR3 protein: CAIQDLMNTEAFF
J gene: TRBJ1-1
V gene: TRBV10-3
clone size: -

CDR3 protein: CASSATGAYEQYF
J gene: TRBJ2-7
V gene: TRBV2
clone size: few

CDR3 protein: CASSPRVWLAGAGDTQYF
J gene: TRBJ2-3
V gene: TRBV9
clone size: -

CDR3 protein: CASMEGGPASYNEQFF
J gene: TRBJ2-1
V gene: TRBV27
clone size: -

CDR3 protein: CSARDRIGVRSGEQYF
J gene: -
V gene: TRBV20-1
clone size: -